One sample yielded the 28 T cell receptor beta chains listed below, sequenced in a study of tumor-infiltrating lymphocytes in primary liver carcinoma. Blood RNA came from unsorted whole blood; germline DNA was also extracted. Reverse transcription of roughly 0.5 ug total RNA with a constant-region primer produced TCR beta cDNA. Amplification in three nested multiplex PCR rounds with slightly modified ARM-PCR gave rise to TCR beta libraries. Use of TRBV1-TRBV30 forward primers with a C-beta reverse primer characterized the first two PCR rounds, which lasted around 9 cycles each. TCRdb re-derived calls from the multiplex PCR reads in MiXCR, one entry per CDR3 protein. The sample includes hundreds of thousands of distinct CDR3 sequences, over 55% of them seen just once. Sequenced material: peripheral blood. Receptor source: a man between 35 and 55 years old with primary liver carcinoma and hepatitis B virus infection.

This clonotype was seen only once. This clone may be a read error of a much larger clone one base away. The chain carries TRBV6-1 and TRBJ1-2; possibly TRBD1 for D (5 bases). Germline V gives CDR1 MNHNS, CDR2 SASEGT. This CDR3 is 13 amino acids long. The CDR3 DNA sequence: TGTGCCAGCAGTCTGACAGACGACTATAGCTACACCTTC. Protein sequence: CASSLTDDYSYTF.

The chain has TRBV28 and TRBJ1-5; D is unclear. CDR1 is MDHEN and CDR2 is SYDVKM in the germline V gene. V was clipped by 5 bases and J by 2 bases, with 10 bases between them. CDR3 size: 14 residues. As DNA, the CDR3 is TGTGCCAGCAGTCTATCCCGGGGCAATCAGCCCCAGCATTTT. Its protein is CASSLSRGNQPQHF.

Note on this clonotype: One end of the junction fails to match germline, which may point to a read error. V is TRBV11-1 and J is TRBJ2-5, with a tentative D call TRBD1 (6 bases). This CDR3 spans 15 amino acids. The germline V gene encodes CDR1 SGHAT and CDR2 FQDESV (reference sequence). The CDR3 DNA sequence: TGTGCCAGCAGCCCAGGGGCTTCAAGCCAAGAGGCCCAGTACTTC. This codes for CASSPGASSQEAQYF.

For this clonotype: It may be a read error: a sequence one base away is much more abundant. The rearrangement joins TRBV10-3 to TRBJ1-5; 9 bases are shared with TRBD1. V was pared by 6 bases and J by 4 bases, with 4 bases of the junction left unmatched. The CDR3 loop spans 14 amino acids. The germline gives CDR1 ENHRY, CDR2 SYGVKD. Here the CDR3 reads CAIRPTGGNQPQHF. CDR3 DNA sequence: TGTGCCATCAGACCGACAGGGGGTAATCAGCCCCAGCATTTT.

On this clonotype itself: Being one base from a much bigger clone, this may be a read error. Without the conserved terminal phenylalanine or tryptophan, this CDR3 likely stems from a read error. The rearrangement uses TRBV29-1 and TRBJ2-3; 7 positions agree with TRBD2. V trimming: 4 bases; J trimming: 0 bases; junction bases outside the gene matches: 7. Looked up from germline, CDR1 is SQVTM and CDR2 is ANQGSEA. This CDR3 has 15 amino acids. The CDR3 coding sequence is TGCAGCGTTGTGTGGGGAGGGGATAGCACAGATACGCAGTATTTG. The encoded protein is CSVVWGGDSTDTQYL.

With regard to this clonotype: A much larger clone is a single base away; this may be a read error. The chain couples TRBV6-2 or TRBV6-3 to TRBJ2-3; D gene unclear. Germline CDR1 MNHEY, CDR2 SVGEGT. The CDR3 runs 15 residues. V lost 8 bases, J lost 1 base, and 16 bases lay in between. The CDR3 coding sequence is TGTGCCAGCTTGGATCACCAGACTGGCACAGATACGCAGTATTTT. Amino acids: CASLDHQTGTDTQYF.

This clonotype was seen only once. V gene TRBV6-1 combines with J gene TRBJ2-1, with 14 positions matching TRBD2. This CDR3 contains 16 residues. V lost 7 bases, J lost 7 bases, and 9 bases stayed unmatched. Germline-derived CDR1 and CDR2 are MNHNS and SASEGT. The chain's CDR3 is CASIPGTSGSCNEQFF. DNA for the CDR3: TGTGCCAGCATTCCCGGGACTAGCGGGAGTTGTAATGAGCAGTTCTTC.

This clonotype was counted a few times. This chain joins TRBV5-4 and TRBJ2-5, with D unresolved. The CDR3 loop spans 14 amino acids. CDR1 is SGHNT and CDR2 is YYREEE in the germline V gene (reference sequence). V lost 2 bases, J lost 1 base, and 9 bases lay in between. The CDR3: CASSLVGVQETQYF. In DNA, the CDR3 is TGTGCCAGCAGCTTAGTTGGGGTCCAAGAGACCCAGTACTTC.

Ten or more counts support this clonotype. The rearrangement links TRBV6-5 to TRBJ1-5; D is ambiguous. The CDR3 has 14 residues. Between the trimmed V and J ends, which lost 4 bases and 0 bases, there was a span of 7 bases. The germline CDR1 and CDR2 sequences are MNHEY and SVGAGI. The CDR3: CASSLGYSNQPQHF. CDR3 in DNA: TGTGCCAGCAGTTTGGGATATAGCAATCAGCCCCAGCATTTT.

With respect to this clonotype: Possible read error: a much larger clone is one base away. V gene TRBV12-3 or TRBV12-4 combines with J gene TRBJ1-6; tentative D call: TRBD1 (6 bases). The CDR3 covers 15 residues. CDR3 residues: CTSSPFRGGDSPLHF. Written as DNA, the CDR3 is TGTACCAGCAGTCCCTTTCGAGGGGGTGATTCACCCCTCCACTTT.

In its sample, this clonotype was seen a few times. The rearrangement uses TRBV24-1 and TRBJ2-2; D might be TRBD1 (6 bases). CDR1 and CDR2 from the germline V gene are KGHDR and SFDVKD. The length of the CDR3 is 16 residues. V lost 3 bases and J 3 bases, leaving 13 bases between the germline ends. The CDR3: CATSDPRGTDTGELFF. The CDR3 DNA follows: TGTGCCACCAGTGATCCCAGGGGAACGGACACCGGGGAGCTGTTTTTT.

Worth noting for this clonotype: Being one base from a much bigger clone, this may be a read error. The chain couples TRBV29-1 to TRBJ2-5; tentative D call: TRBD2 (5 bases). The V gene's germline CDR1 is SQVTM and CDR2 ANQGSEA. This CDR3 is built from 13 residues. The CDR3: CRVSQGGGETQYF. Here the CDR3 DNA reads TGCAGGGTTTCACAAGGAGGTGGAGAGACCCAGTACTTC.

Regarding this clonotype: Given a much more abundant clone one base away, this may be a read error. This sequence joins TRBV6-5 and TRBJ2-7; 11 positions agree with TRBD2. V gave up 10 bases and J gave up 5 bases; unmatched junction bases: 10. The CDR3 has 14 amino acids. Germline V gene sequence: CDR1 MNHEY, CDR2 SVGAGI. DNA of the CDR3: TGTGCCAACAGGGAGGGACTAGCGGCCAACGAGCAGTACTTC. It encodes CANREGLAANEQYF.

This clonotype was seen many times. V and J are TRBV4-2 and TRBJ2-1; 9 bases agree with TRBD2. Germline CDR1 LGHNA, CDR2 YNFKEQ. J lost 5 bases, V lost 0 bases, and 5 bases had no gene match. CDR3 length equals 16 residues. Here the CDR3 reads CASSQDPRLADNEQFF. As DNA, the CDR3 is TGTGCCAGCAGCCAAGATCCGCGACTAGCGGACAATGAGCAGTTCTTC.

This clonotype was seen only a few times. J is TRBJ2-7 and V is TRBV5-1; TRBD2 aligns across 7 bases. Germline CDR1 and CDR2: SGHRS and YFSETQ. The CDR3 consists of 16 residues. After removal of 4 bases from V and 6 bases from J, the junction contained 16 bases not matched to a gene. The CDR3 sequence: CASSLGGRAGSGEQYF. The CDR3 DNA reads as TGCGCCAGCAGCCTGGGTGGGAGGGCAGGGTCCGGCGAGCAGTACTTC.

This clonotype was detected once. It may be a read error: a sequence one base away is much more abundant. This chain connects TRBV6-5 to TRBJ1-1; TRBD1 matches 7 bases. CDR3 length: 16 amino acids. The V segment lost 0 bases and the J segment 8 bases; nucleotides outside the gene matches: 12. In germline, CDR1 is MNHEY, CDR2 SVGAGI. This CDR3 is CASSYSNDREFTEAFF. The CDR3 DNA reads TGTGCCAGCAGTTACTCGAACGACAGGGAGTTTACGGAAGCTTTCTTT.

The chain couples TRBV11-3 to TRBJ1-1; weak D call: TRBD1 (5 bases). In germline, CDR1 is SGHNT, CDR2 YENEEA. V lost 8 bases, J lost 3 bases, and 13 bases lay in between. CDR3 length: 13 amino acids. The CDR3 protein is CASGRGGDTEAFF. The DNA of the CDR3 is TGTGCCAGCGGACGGGGCGGGGACACTGAAGCTTTCTTT.

This rearrangement joins TRBV5-1 to TRBJ2-1; no clear D. Trimming stripped 3 bases from V and 14 bases from J, with 18 bases between. The CDR3 spans 13 residues. CDR1 is SGHRS and CDR2 is YFSETQ in the germline V gene. The CDR3 is CASSWAPAEIKFF. The CDR3 nucleotides read TGCGCCAGCAGCTGGGCCCCGGCGGAGATTAAGTTCTTC.

This clonotype came up a few times. The chain has TRBV11-2 and TRBJ2-3, with TRBD2 as a possible D gene (6 bases). The CDR3 spans 14 residues. V shed 3 bases and J shed 5 bases, with 12 bases lying between them. The germline gives CDR1 SGHAT, CDR2 FQNNGV. CDR3 nucleotide sequence: TGTGCCAGCAGCTTTTACGGGAGAGGAGATACGCAGTATTTT. It specifies CASSFYGRGDTQYF.

This clonotype occurred a few times. Germline and junction disagree at one end, which may indicate a read error. The J gene is TRBJ1-1, the V gene TRBV7-9; D uncertain. The germline gives CDR1 SEHNR, CDR2 FQNEAQ (reference sequence). This CDR3 has 14 amino acids. CDR3 loop: CASSSGLENTEALF. The DNA of the CDR3 is TGTGCCAGCAGCTCCGGTCTAGAGAACACTGAAGCTCTCTTT.

There are many counts of this clonotype. The V gene is TRBV4-2, the J gene TRBJ2-3, with 11 bases that match TRBD1. The CDR3 is 16 amino acids. The germline gives CDR1 LGHNA, CDR2 YNFKEQ. V lost 4 bases to trimming and J lost 4 bases; unmatched junction nucleotides: 7. CDR3 region: CASSLGQGAYSDTQYF. DNA for the CDR3: TGTGCCAGCAGCCTCGGACAGGGGGCTTACTCAGATACGCAGTATTTT.

A note on this clonotype: A junction end diverges from the germline sequence, so it may reflect a read error. The chain carries TRBV12-3 or TRBV12-4 and TRBJ2-7, with D possibly being TRBD1 (6 bases). CDR3 length: 13 amino acids. In DNA, the CDR3 is TGTCCCAGCAGTAATACAGGGATTAGCAAGCAGTACTTC. Residues: CPSSNTGISKQYF.

The chain couples TRBV5-1 to TRBJ1-4; 9 nucleotides agree with TRBD1. Losses at the gene ends were 2 bases for V and 3 bases for J; bases not matched to a gene: 5. Looked up from germline, CDR1 is SGHRS and CDR2 is YFSETQ. The CDR3 length is 16 residues. The CDR3 is CASSLQGAGANEKLFF. The CDR3 nucleotides are TGCGCCAGCAGCTTACAGGGGGCGGGAGCTAATGAAAAACTGTTTTTT. Complete variable domain (other parts from reference TRBV5-1 and TRBJ1-4): KAGVTQTPRYLIKTRGQQVTLSCSPISGHRSVSWYQQTPGQGLQFLFEYFSETQRNKGNFPGRFSGRQFSNSRSEMNVSTLELGDSALYLCASSLQGAGANEKLFFGSGTQLSVL.

This clonotype has a count of ten or more. The chain recombines TRBV11-1 with TRBJ2-3; D is possibly TRBD1 or TRBD2 (5 bases each). The CDR3 length is 16 residues. V was shortened by 4 bases and J by 2 bases, with 16 bases between the two germline ends. Germline V CDR1 and CDR2: SGHAT, FQDESV (reference sequence). The CDR3 DNA reads as TGTGCCAGCAGCTCCCGGGACCCGCTCCCCACAGATACGCAGTATTTT. It codes for CASSSRDPLPTDTQYF.

This clonotype was counted a few times. A read error may explain this, as a much larger clone is one base away. The chain combines TRBV6-1 with TRBJ2-1, with TRBD2 as a possible D gene (6 bases). The CDR3 consists of 15 residues. The germline V gene encodes CDR1 MNHNS and CDR2 SASEGT. For the CDR3, the DNA is TGTGCCAGCAGTGAAAACCAGCGGGCCTACCATGAGCAGTTCTTC. Translation: CASSENQRAYHEQFF.

As for this clonotype: One base away lies a much larger clone, so this may be a sequencing read error. CDR3 sequence (DNA): TGTGCCAGCAGTTTCGGGACGGACTATGGCTACACCTTC. Protein product: CASSFGTDYGYTF. V usage is TRBV6-2 or TRBV6-3 and J usage is TRBJ1-2, with D possibly TRBD1 on 5 matching bases. This CDR3 is built from 13 residues. The V and J ends lost 4 bases and 3 bases respectively, with 9 bases between them. The germline V gene encodes CDR1 MNHEY and CDR2 SVGEGT.

For this clonotype: This clone may be a read error of a much larger clone one base away. V gene TRBV5-5 combines with J gene TRBJ2-3; 11 bases are a match to TRBD2. CDR3 length: 15 residues. Germline V gene lookup returns CDR1 SGHKS and CDR2 YYEKEE (reference sequence). The CDR3 sequence: CASSPGLADTGTQYF. CDR3 sequence (DNA): TGTGCCAGCAGCCCGGGACTAGCGGACACAGGTACGCAGTATTTT.

On this clonotype itself: One junction end disagrees with the germline gene, perhaps due to a read error. The chain carries TRBV4-1 and TRBJ2-1, with D unclear. This CDR3 has 16 residues. The V gene's germline CDR1 is MGHRA and CDR2 YSYEKL. CDR3 sequence (DNA): TGCGTCAGCAGCCAAGTTGACCTCATGACCTACAGTGAGCGGTTCTTC. It specifies CVSSQVDLMTYSERFF.